The clone carrying this T cell receptor (beta chain) was observed a handful of times. Its antigen is not identified. With V trimmed by 5 bases and J by 2 bases, 8 bases remained unmatched. The CDR3 runs 16 residues. Germline CDR1 is LGHDT and CDR2 is YNNKEL (reference sequence). One entry per CDR3 protein results from TCRdb running MiXCR on the 5' RACE reads. The data contain a few hundred thousand distinct CDR3 sequences, around a fifth of them singletons. The sample is drawn from a study of T-cell memory formation after mild COVID-19. Study-wide context: Largely, the TCR clusters proved donor specific. Study results and limitations: The study detected some responding clones in pre-infection memory, suggesting cross-reactive memory joined.

Sequenced: PBMCs or a T cell subset sorted from them (not recorded which). The receptor comes from a man aged 18 to 29 who had mild COVID-19 (a few samples of this study predate the infection). Cell type and time point are not known. The genes are TRBV3-1 and TRBJ2-3; 9 bases map to TRBD2. The CDR3 region has the DNA TGTGCCAGCAGCGGGAATCTAGCGGGGTTCACAGATACGCAGTATTTT. Translation gives CASSGNLAGFTDTQYF.